Below are 9 T cell receptor beta chains sequenced from a single sample in a study of blood T cell repertoires in COVID-19. TCRdb keeps only in-frame clones here, not all; method: immunoSEQ multiplex PCR. The sample holds about 220,000 clones, about 85% seen once. Sequenced input: peripheral blood. The receptors come from a man aged 25-40 years with active or convalescent COVID-19.

Concerning this clone itself: The same CDR3 is also encoded by other DNA sequences in this sample. V usage is TRBV2 and J usage is TRBJ1-5, with 7 bases lining up with TRBD1. The length of the CDR3 is 14 residues. CDR1 is SNHLY, CDR2 FYNNEI, per germline. Germline trimming cut 2 bases from V and 2 bases from J; bases unmatched to any gene: 0. The CDR3 sequence: CASSEQGGNQPQHF. The DNA of the CDR3 is TGTGCCAGCAGTGAACAGGGGGGCAATCAGCCCCAGCATTTT.

This rearrangement joins TRBV24-1 to TRBJ2-7; 10 bases align to TRBD2. V lost 10 bases, J lost 4 bases, and 3 bases stayed unmatched. Looked up from germline, CDR1 is KGHDR and CDR2 is SFDVKD. This CDR3 comprises 12 residues. The CDR3 nucleotides read TGTGCCACGGCTAGCGGGAGTTACGAGCAGTACTTC. Translated: CATASGSYEQYF.

The gene calls are TRBV7-9 and TRBJ1-2; D is unclear. The CDR3 has 13 amino acids. V gave up 5 bases and J gave up 4 bases, with 11 bases separating them. CDR1 and CDR2 (germline): SEHNR, FQNEAQ (reference sequence). CDR3 in amino acids: CASSPTAFYGYTF. In DNA form, the CDR3 reads TGTGCCAGCAGCCCAACAGCCTTCTATGGCTACACCTTC. Variable domain in full (rest from reference TRBV7-9 and TRBJ1-2): DTGVSQNPRHKITKRGQNVTFRCDPISEHNRLYWYRQTLGQGPEFLTYFQNEAQLEKSRLLSDRFSAERPKGSFSTLEIQRTEQGDSAMYLCASSPTAFYGYTFGSGTRLTVV.

The gene calls are TRBV7-2 and TRBJ2-4, with 9 nucleotides matching TRBD1. The CDR3 runs to 15 residues. V shed 5 bases and J 8 bases; nucleotides not matched to a gene: 10. Germline CDR1 reads SGHTA; CDR2 reads FQGNSA. In nucleotides, the CDR3 is TGTGCCAGCAGCAGGTGGACAGGGGTAATCGACATTCAGTACTTC. Its translation is CASSRWTGVIDIQYF.

This chain uses TRBV7-2 with TRBJ1-2; D gene ambiguous. The germline gives CDR1 SGHTA, CDR2 FQGNSA. CDR3 size: 15 residues. The V and J ends lost 5 bases and 2 bases respectively, with 15 bases between them. CDR3 DNA: TGTGCCAGCAGCCCTAGTGCGGTTACCAACTATGGCTACACCTTC. Its protein product is CASSPSAVTNYGYTF.

The rearrangement joins TRBV7-3 to TRBJ2-1; 14 bases fit TRBD2. Germline CDR1 reads SGHTA; CDR2 reads FQGTGA. This CDR3 has 22 residues. J was trimmed by 0 bases and V by 4 bases; bases with no gene match: 17. Here the CDR3 reads CASSSPNLTSGRAWDSYNEQFF. The CDR3 DNA reads as TGTGCCAGCAGCTCCCCCAATTTGACTAGCGGGAGGGCTTGGGACTCCTACAATGAGCAGTTCTTC.

This chain connects TRBV6-5 to TRBJ1-3, with TRBD1 matching over 10 bases. The CDR3 extends over 15 amino acids. Trimming removed 6 bases from V and 2 bases from J; junction bases left unmatched: 4. Germline V gene sequence: CDR1 MNHEY, CDR2 SVGAGI. The CDR3 DNA is TGTGCCAGCAGCTATGACAGGGGGCCTGGAAACACCATATATTTT. This sequence encodes CASSYDRGPGNTIYF.

The chain links TRBV3-1 (or the pseudogene TRBV3-2) to TRBJ1-2; a possible D gene is TRBD1 (5 bases). The length of the CDR3 is 14 residues. V was clipped by 1 base and J by 2 bases, with 8 bases between them. CDR1 is LGHDT, CDR2 YNNKEL, per germline (reference sequence). CDR3 loop: CASSQGGSNYGYTF. The CDR3 bases are TGTGCCAGCAGCCAAGGGGGCTCAAACTATGGCTACACCTTC.

About this clone: The junction departs from the called germline gene at one end, perhaps through a read error. The chain uses TRBV30 and TRBJ2-5; TRBD1 matches at 7 bases. The CDR3 spans 11 residues. The germline gives CDR1 GTSNPN, CDR2 SVGIG (reference sequence). CDR3 bases: TGTGCCTGGAGTGTAGACAGGGAGAAGGACTTC. Translating gives CAWSVDREKDF.